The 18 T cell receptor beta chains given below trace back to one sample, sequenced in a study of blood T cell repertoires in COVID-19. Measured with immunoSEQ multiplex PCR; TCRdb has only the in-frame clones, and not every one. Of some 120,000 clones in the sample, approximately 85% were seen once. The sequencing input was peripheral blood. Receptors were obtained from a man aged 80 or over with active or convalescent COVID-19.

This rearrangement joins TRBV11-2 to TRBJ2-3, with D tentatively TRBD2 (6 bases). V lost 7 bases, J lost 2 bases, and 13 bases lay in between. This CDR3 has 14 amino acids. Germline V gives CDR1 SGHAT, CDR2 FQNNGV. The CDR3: CASNLGLHTDTQYF. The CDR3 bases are TGTGCCAGCAACCTAGGACTACACACAGATACGCAGTATTTT.

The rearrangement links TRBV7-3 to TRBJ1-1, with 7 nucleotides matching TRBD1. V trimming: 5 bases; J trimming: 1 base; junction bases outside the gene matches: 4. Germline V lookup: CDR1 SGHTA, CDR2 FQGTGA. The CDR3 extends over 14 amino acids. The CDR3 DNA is TGTGCCAGCAGCACACGGACAGGGAACACTGAAGCTTTCTTT. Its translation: CASSTRTGNTEAFF.

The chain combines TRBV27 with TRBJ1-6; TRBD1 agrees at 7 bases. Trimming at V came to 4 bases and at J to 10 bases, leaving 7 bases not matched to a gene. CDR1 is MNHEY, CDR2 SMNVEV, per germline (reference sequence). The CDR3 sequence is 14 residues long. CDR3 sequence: CASSSYRGGSPLHF. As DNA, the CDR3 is TGTGCCAGCAGTTCCTACAGGGGCGGATCACCCCTCCACTTT.

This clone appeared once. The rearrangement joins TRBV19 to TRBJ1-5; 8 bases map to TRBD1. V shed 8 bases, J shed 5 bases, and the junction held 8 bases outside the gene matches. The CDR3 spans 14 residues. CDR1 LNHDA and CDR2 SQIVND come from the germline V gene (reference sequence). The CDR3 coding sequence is TGTGCCAGTTCACCGGACAGGGAAGATCAGCCCCAGCATTTT. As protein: CASSPDREDQPQHF.

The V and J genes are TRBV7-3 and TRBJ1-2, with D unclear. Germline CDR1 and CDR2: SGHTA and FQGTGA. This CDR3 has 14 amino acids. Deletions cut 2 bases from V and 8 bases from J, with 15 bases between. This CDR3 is CASSLAGRSGGYTF. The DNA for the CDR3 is TGTGCCAGCAGCTTAGCCGGACGGTCGGGAGGCTACACCTTC. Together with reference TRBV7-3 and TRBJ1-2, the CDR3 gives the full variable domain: GAGVSQTPSNKVTEKGKYVELRCDPISGHTALYWYRQSLGQGPEFLIYFQGTGAADDSGLPNDRFFAVRPEGSVSTLKIQRTERGDSAVYLCASSLAGRSGGYTFGSGTRLTVV.

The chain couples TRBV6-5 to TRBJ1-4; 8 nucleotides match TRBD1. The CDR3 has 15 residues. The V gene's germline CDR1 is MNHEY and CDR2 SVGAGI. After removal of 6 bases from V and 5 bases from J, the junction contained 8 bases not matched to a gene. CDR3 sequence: CASSGRQGLNEKLFF. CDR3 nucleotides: TGTGCCAGCAGCGGTCGACAGGGGTTAAATGAAAAACTGTTTTTT.

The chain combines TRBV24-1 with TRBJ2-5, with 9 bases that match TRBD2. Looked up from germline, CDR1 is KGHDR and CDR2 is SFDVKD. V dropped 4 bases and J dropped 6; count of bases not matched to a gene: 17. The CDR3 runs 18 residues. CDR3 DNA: TGTGCCACCAGTGACCCGGGCCTCGCGGGCGGGAGGGCTCAGACCCAGTACTTC. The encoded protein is CATSDPGLAGGRAQTQYF.

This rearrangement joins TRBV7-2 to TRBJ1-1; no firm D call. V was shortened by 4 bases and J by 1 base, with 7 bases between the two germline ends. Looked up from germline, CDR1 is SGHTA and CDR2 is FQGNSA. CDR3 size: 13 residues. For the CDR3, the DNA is TGTGCCAGCAGCTCCACTTGGAACACTGAAGCTTTCTTT. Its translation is CASSSTWNTEAFF.

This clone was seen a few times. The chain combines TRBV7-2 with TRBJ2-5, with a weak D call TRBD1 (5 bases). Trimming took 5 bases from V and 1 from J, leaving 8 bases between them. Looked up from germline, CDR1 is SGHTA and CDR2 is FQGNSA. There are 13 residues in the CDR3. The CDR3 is CASSRQTQETQYF. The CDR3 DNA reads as TGTGCCAGCAGCAGACAGACCCAAGAGACCCAGTACTTC.

CDR3 bases: TGTGCCAGCAGCCCGACACTTGGACAGGGTCTAGGTGGAAACACCATATATTTT. Translation: CASSPTLGQGLGGNTIYF. This chain links TRBV21-1 with TRBJ1-3; TRBD1, as called in the table, went unchecked against the DNA. TRBV21-1 represents a pseudogene. The CDR3 is 18 amino acids.

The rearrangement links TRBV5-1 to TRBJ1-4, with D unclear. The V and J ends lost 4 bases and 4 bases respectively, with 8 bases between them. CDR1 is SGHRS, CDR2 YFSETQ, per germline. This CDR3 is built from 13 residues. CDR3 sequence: CASSLGINEKLFF. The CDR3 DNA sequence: TGCGCCAGCAGCCTCGGGATTAATGAAAAACTGTTTTTT.

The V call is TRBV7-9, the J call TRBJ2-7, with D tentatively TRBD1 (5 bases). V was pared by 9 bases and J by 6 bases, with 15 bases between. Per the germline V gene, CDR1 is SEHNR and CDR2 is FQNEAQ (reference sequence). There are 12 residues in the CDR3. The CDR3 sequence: CASQPGSGEQYF. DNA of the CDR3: TGTGCCAGTCAGCCAGGGTCCGGCGAGCAGTACTTC.

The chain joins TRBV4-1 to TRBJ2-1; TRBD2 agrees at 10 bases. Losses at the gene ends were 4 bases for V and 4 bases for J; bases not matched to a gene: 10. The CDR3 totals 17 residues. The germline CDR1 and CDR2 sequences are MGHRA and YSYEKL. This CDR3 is CASSRNEAGGPYNEQFF. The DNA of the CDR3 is TGCGCCAGCAGCCGGAACGAAGCGGGGGGGCCTTACAATGAGCAGTTCTTC.

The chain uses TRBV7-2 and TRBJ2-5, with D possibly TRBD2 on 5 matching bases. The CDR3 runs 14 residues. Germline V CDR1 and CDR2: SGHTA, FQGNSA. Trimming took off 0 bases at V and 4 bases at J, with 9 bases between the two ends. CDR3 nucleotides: TGTGCCAGCAGCTTAGCGGGAGTCGGAGAGACCCAGTACTTC. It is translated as CASSLAGVGETQYF.

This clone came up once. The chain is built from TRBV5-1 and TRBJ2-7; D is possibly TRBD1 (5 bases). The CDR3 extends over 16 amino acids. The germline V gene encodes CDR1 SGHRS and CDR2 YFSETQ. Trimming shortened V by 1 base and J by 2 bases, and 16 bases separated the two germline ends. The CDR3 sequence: CASSLSFQGRAYEQYF. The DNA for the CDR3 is TGCGCCAGCAGCTTGTCTTTTCAGGGTCGGGCCTACGAGCAGTACTTC.

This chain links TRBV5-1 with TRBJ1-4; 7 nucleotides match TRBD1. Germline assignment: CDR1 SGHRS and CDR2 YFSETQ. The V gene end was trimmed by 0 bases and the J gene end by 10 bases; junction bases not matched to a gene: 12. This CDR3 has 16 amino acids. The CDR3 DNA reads TGCGCCAGCAGCTTGGAGCCGGCAGGGACAGAGGGAAAACTGTTTTTT. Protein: CASSLEPAGTEGKLFF. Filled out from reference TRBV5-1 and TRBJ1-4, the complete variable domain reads KAGVTQTPRYLIKTRGQQVTLSCSPISGHRSVSWYQQTPGQGLQFLFEYFSETQRNKGNFPGRFSGRQFSNSRSEMNVSTLELGDSALYLCASSLEPAGTEGKLFFGSGTQLSVL.

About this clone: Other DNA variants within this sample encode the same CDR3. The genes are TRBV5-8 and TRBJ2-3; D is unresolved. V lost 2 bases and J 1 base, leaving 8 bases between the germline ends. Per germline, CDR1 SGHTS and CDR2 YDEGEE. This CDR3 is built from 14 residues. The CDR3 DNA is TGTGCCAGCAGCTTTGGCCAGGGCACAGATACGCAGTATTTT. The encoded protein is CASSFGQGTDTQYF.

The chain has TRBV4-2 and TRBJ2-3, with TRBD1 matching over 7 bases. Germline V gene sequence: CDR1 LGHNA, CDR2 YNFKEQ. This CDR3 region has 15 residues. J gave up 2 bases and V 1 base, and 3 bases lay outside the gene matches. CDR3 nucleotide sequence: TGTGCCAGCAGCCAAGCAGAGGGGGCCACAGATACGCAGTATTTT. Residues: CASSQAEGATDTQYF.